This T cell receptor beta chain was captured in a study of T cell responses to AZD1222 COVID-19 vaccine. Comment on this clone: The antigen remains unidentified.

Trimming pared 6 bases from V and 0 bases from J, leaving 11 bases between. Germline assignment: CDR1 MNHEY and CDR2 SVGAGI. This CDR3 spans 15 amino acids. Second-dose schedules of about 4 or about 12 weeks were combined. Some clones are missing from TCRdb's copy, which holds only in-frame ones; the method was immunoSEQ multiplex PCR. Of some 180,000 clones listed, around 94% are singletons. Study-wide findings and caveats: Donor demographics were predominantly white British with a female majority; clonal diversity may be underestimated. Unmutated variant regions reportedly attract nearly half of all spike-specific TCRs.

This TCR was recovered from an adult who received the AZD1222 COVID-19 vaccine. Sequences were derived from peripheral blood, sampled 28 days after the second AZD1222 dose. J is TRBJ2-2 and V is TRBV6-5, with D possibly being TRBD1 or TRBD2 (7 bases each). The CDR3 nucleotides read TGTGCCAGCAGGCGGGGGACAGCGAACACCGGGGAGCTGTTTTTT. This codes for CASRRGTANTGELFF.